A selection of T cell receptor beta chains follows, all from one sample in a study of cytotoxic CD8 clonotypes in ibrutinib-treated CLL. Assay used: immunoSEQ multiplex PCR; TCRdb lists only in-frame clones, some missing. The sample has tens of thousands of clones; approximately 45% are singletons. The source material was PBMCs, sampled before ibrutinib treatment. All receptors come from a human donor with chronic lymphocytic leukemia. CDR3s include the opening cysteine and the closing phenylalanine or tryptophan. Clone size is shown for a subset of rows, as once, few, many or a class of expanded clone.

clone size,V gene,CDR3 protein
few,TRBV7-9,CASTRQGEQYF
NA,TRBV5-4,CASSFTDLEQYF
few,TRBV7-7,CASSLRIDYEQYF
NA,TRBV6-5,CASSTGQSNNEQFF
once,TRBV9,CASSVLTGPSRNIQYF
NA,TRBV9,CASSVQGFRGEQYF
NA,TRBV4-1,CASSQYTGGTEAFF
NA,TRBV7-9,CASSAGLPNFNEQFF
NA,TRBV5-1,CASSLGQGFSYEQYF
NA,TRBV19,CASSTQIRGTPSYEQYF
NA,TRBV7-2,CASSLADLWNEQYF
few,TRBV6-5,CASSLDRFMNTEAFF
few,TRBV19,CASSILDRATEAFF
few,TRBV6-5,CASSYSRGRGTEAFF
NA,TRBV19,CASSLSLAGNYNEQFF